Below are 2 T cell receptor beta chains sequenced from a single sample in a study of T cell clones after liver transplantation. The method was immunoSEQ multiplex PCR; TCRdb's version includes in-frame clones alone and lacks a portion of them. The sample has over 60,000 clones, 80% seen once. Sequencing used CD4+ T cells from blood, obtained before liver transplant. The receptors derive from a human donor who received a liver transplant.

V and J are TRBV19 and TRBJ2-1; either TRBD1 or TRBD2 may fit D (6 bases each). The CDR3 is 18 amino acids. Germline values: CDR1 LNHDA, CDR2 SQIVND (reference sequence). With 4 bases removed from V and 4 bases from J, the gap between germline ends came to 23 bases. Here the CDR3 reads CASSRGAGRRALYNEQFF. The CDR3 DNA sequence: TGTGCCAGTAGTAGGGGGGCTGGTCGTAGGGCCCTTTACAATGAGCAGTTCTTC.

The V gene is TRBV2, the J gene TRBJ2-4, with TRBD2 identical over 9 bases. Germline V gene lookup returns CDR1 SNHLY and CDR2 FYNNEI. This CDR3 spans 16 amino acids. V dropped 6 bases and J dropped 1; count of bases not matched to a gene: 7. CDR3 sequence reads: CASRVAGVDAKNIQYF. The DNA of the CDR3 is TGTGCCAGCAGGGTAGCGGGAGTGGATGCCAAAAACATTCAGTACTTC.